The 20 T cell receptor beta chains below all came from one sample that was sequenced in a study of T cells in Graves' hyperthyroidism and ophthalmopathy. Amplification of TCR beta CDR3 regions was performed using RNA transcripts as template. HTBI primers were employed in a first-round RT-PCR of the TCR CDR3. One entry per CDR3 protein, called by TCRdb with MiXCR from the multiplex PCR reads. The sample yields over 250,000 distinct CDR3 sequences, less than 30% seen once. Sequencing was performed on blood. The receptors were sampled from a man between 35 and 55 years old with Graves' hyperthyroidism that later progressed to Graves' ophthalmopathy.

The V gene is TRBV6-1, the J gene TRBJ1-5; 8 bases match TRBD1. V trimming: 6 bases; J trimming: 4 bases; junction bases outside the gene matches: 2. The CDR3 runs to 13 residues. CDR1 and CDR2 (germline): MNHNS, SASEGT. The CDR3 sequence: CASRTGVNQPQHF. DNA of the CDR3: TGTGCCAGCAGGACAGGGGTTAATCAGCCCCAGCATTTT.

At least ten counts were recorded for this clonotype. The chain has TRBV24-1 and TRBJ1-1; 7 bases align to TRBD1. The CDR3 is 17 amino acids. Germline lookup yields CDR1 KGHDR and CDR2 SFDVKD. Trimming removed 4 bases from V and 0 bases from J; junction bases left unmatched: 10. The CDR3 loop reads CATSEHDRDDMNTEAFF. CDR3 nucleotide sequence: TGTGCCACCAGTGAGCACGACAGGGACGACATGAACACTGAAGCTTTCTTT.

There are many counts of this clonotype. The chain carries TRBV13 and TRBJ1-1; TRBD1 agrees at 7 bases. After removal of 2 bases from V and 9 bases from J, the junction contained 6 bases not matched to a gene. Germline V gene sequence: CDR1 PRHDT, CDR2 FYEKMQ (reference sequence). This CDR3 contains 13 residues. In nucleotides, the CDR3 is TGTGCCAGCAGCTTACGGACAGGCAAGCAAGCTTTCTTT. As protein: CASSLRTGKQAFF.

The chain couples TRBV7-9 to TRBJ1-3; D remains ambiguous. The CDR3 covers 13 residues. Germline lookup yields CDR1 SEHNR and CDR2 FQNEAQ (reference sequence). Trimming removed 3 bases from V and 1 base from J, with 4 bases in between. For the CDR3, the DNA is TGTGCCAGCAGCTTCGTTTCTGGAAACACCATATATTTT. Translation: CASSFVSGNTIYF.

This sequence joins TRBV10-3 and TRBJ1-1, with TRBD1 identical over 7 bases. Germline CDR1 reads ENHRY; CDR2 reads SYGVKD. V shed 5 bases, J shed 0 bases, and the junction held 6 bases outside the gene matches. The CDR3 has 15 amino acids. The CDR3 region is CAISLGGPMNTEAFF. CDR3 sequence (DNA): TGTGCCATCAGTTTAGGGGGCCCCATGAACACTGAAGCTTTCTTT.

In its sample, this clonotype was seen many times. J is TRBJ1-2 and V is TRBV20-1; D remains ambiguous. The germline V and J ends were trimmed by 6 bases and 2 bases, with 13 bases remaining between them. The CDR3 totals 13 residues. Germline CDR1 is DFQATT and CDR2 is SNEGSKA (reference sequence). This CDR3 is CSAVPSENYGYTF. The CDR3 nucleotides read TGCAGTGCCGTCCCCTCAGAAAACTATGGCTACACCTTC.

This clonotype appeared many times. This chain connects TRBV11-3 to TRBJ2-1; TRBD2 matches 8 bases. CDR3 length: 13 residues. V shed 3 bases and J 10 bases; nucleotides not matched to a gene: 5. Germline V CDR1 and CDR2: SGHNT, YENEEA. The CDR3 loop is CASSFGLAGEQFF. DNA of the CDR3: TGTGCCAGCAGCTTCGGACTAGCTGGCGAGCAGTTCTTC. Supplemented by reference TRBV11-3 and TRBJ2-1, the full variable domain reads EAGVVQSPRYKIIEKKQPVAFWCNPISGHNTLYWYLQNLGQGPELLIRYENEEAVDDSQLPKDRFSAERLKGVDSTLKIQPAELGDSAVYLCASSFGLAGEQFFGPGTRLTVL.

This clonotype was counted ten times or more. V usage is TRBV7-9 and J usage is TRBJ1-2; D remains ambiguous. With 0 bases removed from V and 0 bases from J, the gap between germline ends came to 8 bases. Per the germline V gene, CDR1 is SEHNR and CDR2 is FQNEAQ (reference sequence). CDR3 length equals 15 residues. CDR3 sequence: CASSLAVGSNYGYTF. The DNA of the CDR3 is TGTGCCAGCAGCTTAGCCGTTGGGTCTAACTATGGCTACACCTTC.

The table lists this clonotype with many counts. The rearrangement links TRBV20-1 to TRBJ1-1; a weak D match, TRBD1 (5 bases). From germline, CDR1 is DFQATT and CDR2 SNEGSKA (reference sequence). CDR3 size: 12 residues. V dropped 6 bases and J dropped 6 bases, with 14 bases sitting between them. The DNA of the CDR3 is TGCAGTGCCCTCGAGGGGATCGCTGAAGCTTTCTTT. It encodes CSALEGIAEAFF.

This sequence joins TRBV29-1 and TRBJ2-5; 9 bases map to TRBD1. J was trimmed by 5 bases and V by 1 base; bases with no gene match: 8. The CDR3 is made up of 15 amino acids. Germline V gene sequence: CDR1 SQVTM, CDR2 ANQGSEA. The CDR3 loop is CSVEGGTGLGETQYF. For the CDR3, the DNA is TGCAGCGTTGAAGGAGGGACAGGGTTGGGGGAGACCCAGTACTTC.

This clonotype was seen many times. This chain links TRBV7-2 with TRBJ1-3; no definite D call. The germline V and J ends were trimmed by 3 bases and 0 bases, with 12 bases remaining between them. Germline V gene data show CDR1 as SGHTA and CDR2 as FQGNSA. The CDR3 is 16 amino acids. CDR3 nucleotides: TGTGCCAGCAGCTTCTCGACGCTTAGCTCTGGAAACACCATATATTTT. It codes for CASSFSTLSSGNTIYF.

The table lists this clonotype with many counts. This chain joins TRBV29-1 and TRBJ2-6, with unresolved D. V lost 5 bases and J lost 1, with 6 bases in between. This CDR3 region has 13 residues. Germline V lookup: CDR1 SQVTM, CDR2 ANQGSEA. This chain's CDR3 is CSVKGSGANVLTF. In nucleotides, the CDR3 is TGCAGCGTTAAGGGATCTGGGGCCAACGTCCTGACTTTC.

The table lists this clonotype with many counts. This chain joins TRBV6-5 and TRBJ2-2, with no clear D. With 0 bases removed from V and 5 bases from J, the gap between germline ends came to 4 bases. This CDR3 region has 13 residues. CDR1 MNHEY and CDR2 SVGAGI come from the germline V gene. The CDR3 DNA reads as TGTGCCAGCAGTTACTCTGGGACCGGGGAGCTGTTTTTT. This translates into CASSYSGTGELFF.

This clonotype was detected many times. This chain joins TRBV6-5 and TRBJ1-1; 8 nucleotides align to TRBD1. With 6 bases clipped from V and 1 base from J, the junction kept 4 bases outside the gene matches. The CDR3 has 14 residues. CDR1 MNHEY and CDR2 SVGAGI come from the germline V gene. CDR3 sequence: CASSRDRSNTEAFF. In DNA form, the CDR3 reads TGTGCCAGCAGCCGGGACAGGTCGAACACTGAAGCTTTCTTT.

This clonotype was picked up many times. At one end the junction does not follow the germline gene, possibly because of a read error. The chain has TRBV20-1 and TRBJ2-2; D possibly matches TRBD1 or TRBD2 (6 bases each). This CDR3 region has 16 residues. Germline V CDR1 and CDR2: DFQATT, SNEGSKA (reference sequence). The CDR3 DNA is TGCAGTGCTAGAGATGGGGGGACAAGGCGGTCCGGAGAGCTGTTTTTT. Translated: CSARDGGTRRSGELFF.

Ten or more counts support this clonotype. The chain combines TRBV2 with TRBJ2-7, with D possibly matching TRBD2 (5 bases). Trimming pared 6 bases from V and 3 bases from J, leaving 12 bases between. The germline gives CDR1 SNHLY, CDR2 FYNNEI. CDR3 size: 13 residues. CDR3 residues: CASSRDVYYEQYF. CDR3 nucleotides: TGTGCCAGCAGCCGGGATGTTTACTACGAGCAGTACTTC. The full variable domain, rest sourced from reference TRBV2 and TRBJ2-7, is EPEVTQTPSHQVTQMGQEVILRCVPISNHLYFYWYRQILGQKVEFLVSFYNNEISEKSEIFDDQFSVERPDGSNFTLKIRSTKLEDSAMYFCASSRDVYYEQYFGPGTRLTVT.

This clonotype was counted ten times or more. The rearrangement links TRBV24-1 to TRBJ1-2; TRBD1 agrees at 7 bases. Looked up from germline, CDR1 is KGHDR and CDR2 is SFDVKD. There are 15 residues in the CDR3. With 3 bases clipped from V and 7 bases from J, the junction kept 10 bases outside the gene matches. CDR3 residues: CATSDHRTGDSGYTF. The CDR3, as DNA: TGTGCCACCAGTGATCATAGGACAGGCGACTCTGGCTACACCTTC.

The V gene is TRBV6-5, the J gene TRBJ1-2, with D possibly being TRBD1 (6 bases). Trimming stripped 2 bases from V and 4 bases from J, with 11 bases between. Germline loops: CDR1 MNHEY, CDR2 SVGAGI. CDR3 length: 14 amino acids. The CDR3 DNA reads TGTGCCAGCAGTTACAATACAGGGAGCTATGGCTACACCTTC. It encodes CASSYNTGSYGYTF.

This clonotype was recorded many times. The chain links TRBV6-5 to TRBJ2-5; no reliable D call. The germline gives CDR1 MNHEY, CDR2 SVGAGI. V was pared by 4 bases and J by 4 bases, with 10 bases between. The CDR3 is 13 amino acids. DNA for the CDR3: TGTGCCAGCAGTTGGGCGGCGAGAGAGACCCAGTACTTC. It yields the protein CASSWAARETQYF.

This clonotype was seen ten or more times. The CDR3 sequence is CASRRDRATGELFF. In nucleotides, the CDR3 is TGTGCCAGCAGACGGGACAGGGCAACCGGGGAGCTGTTTTTT. The chain employs TRBV12-3 or TRBV12-4 and TRBJ2-2, with 9 bases that match TRBD1. Unmatched junction bases numbered 4, after V lost 6 bases and J lost 5 bases. This CDR3 has 14 amino acids.